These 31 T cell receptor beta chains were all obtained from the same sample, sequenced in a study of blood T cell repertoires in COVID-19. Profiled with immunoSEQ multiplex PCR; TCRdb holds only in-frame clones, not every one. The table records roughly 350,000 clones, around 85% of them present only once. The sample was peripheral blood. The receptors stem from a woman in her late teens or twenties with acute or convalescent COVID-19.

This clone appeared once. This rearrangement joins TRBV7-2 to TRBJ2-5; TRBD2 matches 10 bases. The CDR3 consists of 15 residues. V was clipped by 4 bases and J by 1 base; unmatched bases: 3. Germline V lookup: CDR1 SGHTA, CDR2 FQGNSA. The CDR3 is CASSSSGGGQETQYF. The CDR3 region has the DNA TGTGCCAGCAGCTCCAGCGGGGGGGGCCAAGAGACCCAGTACTTC.

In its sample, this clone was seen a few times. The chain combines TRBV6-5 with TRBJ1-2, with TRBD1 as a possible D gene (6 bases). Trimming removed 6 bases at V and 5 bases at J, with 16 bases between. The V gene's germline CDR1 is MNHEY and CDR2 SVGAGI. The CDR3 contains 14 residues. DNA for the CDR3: TGTGCCAGCAGCCGATTACAGGGAGGGTATGGCTACACCTTC. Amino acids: CASSRLQGGYGYTF.

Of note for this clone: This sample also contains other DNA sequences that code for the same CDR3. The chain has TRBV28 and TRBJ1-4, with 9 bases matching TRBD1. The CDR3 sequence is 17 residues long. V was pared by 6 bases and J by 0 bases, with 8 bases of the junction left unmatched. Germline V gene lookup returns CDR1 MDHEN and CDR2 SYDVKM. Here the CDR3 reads CASSPGTGRATNEKLFF. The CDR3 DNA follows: TGTGCCAGCAGCCCCGGGACAGGGAGGGCAACTAATGAAAAACTGTTTTTT. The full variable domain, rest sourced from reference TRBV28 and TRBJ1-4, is DVKVTQSSRYLVKRTGEKVFLECVQDMDHENMFWYRQDPGLGLRLIYFSYDVKMKEKGDIPEGYSVSREKKERFSLILESASTNQTSMYLCASSPGTGRATNEKLFFGSGTQLSVL.

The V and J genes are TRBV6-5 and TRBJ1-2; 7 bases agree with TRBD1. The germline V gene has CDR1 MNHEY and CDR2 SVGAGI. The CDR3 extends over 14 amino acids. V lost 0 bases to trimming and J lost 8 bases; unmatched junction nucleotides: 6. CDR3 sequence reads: CASSYSGQSTGYTF. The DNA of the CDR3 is TGTGCCAGCAGTTACTCGGGACAGAGTACGGGCTACACCTTC.

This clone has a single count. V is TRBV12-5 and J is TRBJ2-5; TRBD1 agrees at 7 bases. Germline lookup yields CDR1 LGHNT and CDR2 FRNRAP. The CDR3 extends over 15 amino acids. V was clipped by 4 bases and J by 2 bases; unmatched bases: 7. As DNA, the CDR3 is TGTGCTAGTGGTTCCCGCCGGGACAGACAAGAGACCCAGTACTTC. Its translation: CASGSRRDRQETQYF. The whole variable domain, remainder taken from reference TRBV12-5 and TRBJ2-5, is DARVTQTPRHKVTEMGQEVTMRCQPILGHNTVFWYRQTMMQGLELLAYFRNRAPLDDSGMPKDRFSAEMPDATLATLKIQPSEPRDSAVYFCASGSRRDRQETQYFGPGTRLLVL.

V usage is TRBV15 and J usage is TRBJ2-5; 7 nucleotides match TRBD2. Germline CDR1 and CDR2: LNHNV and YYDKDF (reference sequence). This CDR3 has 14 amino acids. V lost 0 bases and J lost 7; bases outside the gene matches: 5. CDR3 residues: CATSRDLTGGTQYF. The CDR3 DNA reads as TGTGCCACCAGCAGAGACTTAACGGGGGGGACCCAGTACTTC. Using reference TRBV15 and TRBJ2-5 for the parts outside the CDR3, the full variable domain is DAMVIQNPRYQVTQFGKPVTLSCSQTLNHNVMYWYQQKSSQAPKLLFHYYDKDFNNEADTPDNFQSRRPNTSFCFLDIRSPGLGDTAMYLCATSRDLTGGTQYFGPGTRLLVL.

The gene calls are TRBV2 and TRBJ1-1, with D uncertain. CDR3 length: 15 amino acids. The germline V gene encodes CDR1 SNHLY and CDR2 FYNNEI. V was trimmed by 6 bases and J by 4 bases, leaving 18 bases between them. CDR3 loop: CASSGGAPGITEAFF. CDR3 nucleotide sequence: TGTGCCAGCAGCGGCGGCGCCCCGGGGATCACTGAAGCTTTCTTT.

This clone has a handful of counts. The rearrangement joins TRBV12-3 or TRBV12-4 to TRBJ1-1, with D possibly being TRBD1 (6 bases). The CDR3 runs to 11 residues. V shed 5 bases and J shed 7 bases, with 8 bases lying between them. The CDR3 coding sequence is TGTGCCAGCAGTCGGACAGATGAAGCTTTCTTT. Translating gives CASSRTDEAFF.

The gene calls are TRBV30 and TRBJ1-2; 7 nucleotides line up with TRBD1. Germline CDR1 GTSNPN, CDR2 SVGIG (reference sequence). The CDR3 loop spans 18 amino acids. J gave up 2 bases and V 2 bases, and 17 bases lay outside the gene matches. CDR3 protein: CAWSWPQRTGARNYGYTF. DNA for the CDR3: TGTGCCTGGAGTTGGCCCCAAAGAACAGGGGCCCGAAACTATGGCTACACCTTC.

This CDR3 is CASSLDRESYEQYF. CDR3 DNA sequence: TGCGCCAGCAGCCTGGACAGGGAAAGCTACGAGCAGTACTTC. The chain has TRBV4-1 and TRBJ2-7; 8 nucleotides line up with TRBD1. Trimming at V came to 4 bases and at J to 3 bases, leaving 5 bases not matched to a gene. The CDR3 runs to 14 residues. Per the germline V gene, CDR1 is MGHRA and CDR2 is YSYEKL.

Here the CDR3 reads CASGLKRPFSGANVLTF. CDR3 DNA: TGTGCTAGTGGTTTGAAGAGGCCCTTCTCTGGGGCCAACGTCCTGACTTTC. The V call is TRBV12-5, the J call TRBJ2-6; no firm D call. The V gene's germline CDR1 is LGHNT and CDR2 FRNRAP. The CDR3 runs 17 residues. Deletions cut 2 bases from V and 0 bases from J, with 11 bases between.

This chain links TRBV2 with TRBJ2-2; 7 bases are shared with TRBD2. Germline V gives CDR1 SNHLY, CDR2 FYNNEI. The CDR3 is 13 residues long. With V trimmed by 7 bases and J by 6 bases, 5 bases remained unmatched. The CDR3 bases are TGTGCCAGCATCCCGACTAGCCCCGGGGAGCTGTTTTTT. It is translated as CASIPTSPGELFF.

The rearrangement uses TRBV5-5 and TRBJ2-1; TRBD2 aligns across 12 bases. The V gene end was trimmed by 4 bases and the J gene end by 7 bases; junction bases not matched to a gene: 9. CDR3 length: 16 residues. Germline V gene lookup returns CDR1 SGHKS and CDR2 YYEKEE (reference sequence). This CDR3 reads CASSPRLAGGPNEQFF. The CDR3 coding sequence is TGTGCCAGCAGCCCCCGGCTAGCGGGGGGGCCGAATGAGCAGTTCTTC.

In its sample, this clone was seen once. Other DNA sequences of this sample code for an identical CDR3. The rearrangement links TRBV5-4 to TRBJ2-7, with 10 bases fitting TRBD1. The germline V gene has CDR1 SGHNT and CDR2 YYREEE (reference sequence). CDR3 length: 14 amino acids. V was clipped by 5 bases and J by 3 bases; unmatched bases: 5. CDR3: CASSPGTGVYEQYF. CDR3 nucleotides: TGTGCCAGCAGTCCCGGGACAGGGGTCTACGAGCAGTACTTC.

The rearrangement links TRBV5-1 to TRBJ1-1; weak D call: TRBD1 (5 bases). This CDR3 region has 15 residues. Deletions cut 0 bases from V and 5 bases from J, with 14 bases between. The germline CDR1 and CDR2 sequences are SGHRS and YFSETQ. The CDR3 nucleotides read TGCGCCAGCAGCTTGGATAGCGGGGGAGGGACTGAAGCTTTCTTT. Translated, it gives CASSLDSGGGTEAFF.

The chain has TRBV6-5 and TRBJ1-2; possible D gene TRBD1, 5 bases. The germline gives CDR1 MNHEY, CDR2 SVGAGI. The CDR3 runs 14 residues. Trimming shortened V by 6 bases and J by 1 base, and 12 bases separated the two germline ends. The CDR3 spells CASSTTAINYGYTF. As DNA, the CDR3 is TGTGCCAGCAGCACGACAGCGATTAACTATGGCTACACCTTC.

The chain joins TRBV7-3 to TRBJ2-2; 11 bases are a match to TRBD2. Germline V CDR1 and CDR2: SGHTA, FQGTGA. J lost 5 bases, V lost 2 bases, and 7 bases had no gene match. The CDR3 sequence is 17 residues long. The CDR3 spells CASSLQSLAGGTGELFF. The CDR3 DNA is TGTGCCAGCAGCTTACAGTCGCTAGCGGGGGGTACCGGGGAGCTGTTTTTT.

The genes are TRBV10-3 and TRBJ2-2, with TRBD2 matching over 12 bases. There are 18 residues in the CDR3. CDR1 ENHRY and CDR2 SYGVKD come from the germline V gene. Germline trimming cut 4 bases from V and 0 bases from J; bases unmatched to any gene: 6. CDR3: CAISVTSGRSANTGELFF. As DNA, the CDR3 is TGTGCCATCAGTGTAACTAGCGGGAGGTCGGCGAACACCGGGGAGCTGTTTTTT.

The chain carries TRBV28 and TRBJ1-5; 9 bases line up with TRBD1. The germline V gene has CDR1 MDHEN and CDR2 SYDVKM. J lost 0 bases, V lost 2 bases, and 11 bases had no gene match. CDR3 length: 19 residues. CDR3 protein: CASSLVIGGQGYSNQPQHF. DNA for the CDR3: TGTGCCAGCAGTTTAGTGATTGGGGGACAGGGTTATAGCAATCAGCCCCAGCATTTT.

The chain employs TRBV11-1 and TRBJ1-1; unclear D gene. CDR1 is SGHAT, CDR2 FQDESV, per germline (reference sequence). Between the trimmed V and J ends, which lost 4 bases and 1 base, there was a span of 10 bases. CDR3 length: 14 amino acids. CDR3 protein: CASSWEDGNTEAFF. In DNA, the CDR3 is TGTGCCAGCAGCTGGGAGGACGGGAACACTGAAGCTTTCTTT.

CDR3 in DNA: TGTGCCAGCAGTTACTCGCCAGGGGGGACTGAAGCTTTCTTT. Protein sequence: CASSYSPGGTEAFF. The chain employs TRBV6-5 and TRBJ1-1, with 7 bases lining up with TRBD1. The CDR3 length is 14 residues. After removal of 0 bases from V and 5 bases from J, the junction contained 3 bases not matched to a gene. CDR1 is MNHEY, CDR2 SVGAGI, per germline.

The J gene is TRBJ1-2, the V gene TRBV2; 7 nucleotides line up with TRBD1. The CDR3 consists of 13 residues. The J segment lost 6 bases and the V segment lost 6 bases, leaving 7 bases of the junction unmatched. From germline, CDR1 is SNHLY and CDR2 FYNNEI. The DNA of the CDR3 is TGTGCCAGCAGAACCGGACAGGAGGATGGCTACACCTTC. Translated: CASRTGQEDGYTF. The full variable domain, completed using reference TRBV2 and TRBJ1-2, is EPEVTQTPSHQVTQMGQEVILRCVPISNHLYFYWYRQILGQKVEFLVSFYNNEISEKSEIFDDQFSVERPDGSNFTLKIRSTKLEDSAMYFCASRTGQEDGYTFGSGTRLTVV.

The CDR3 is CASSPLAGRNTIYF. In nucleotides, the CDR3 is TGTGCCAGCTCACCGCTGGCAGGCCGAAACACCATATATTTT. The chain recombines TRBV18 with TRBJ1-3, with D unresolved. Per the germline V gene, CDR1 is KGHSH and CDR2 is LQKENI. V lost 3 bases, J lost 5 bases, and 11 bases lay in between. The CDR3 runs to 14 residues.

The CDR3 nucleotides are TGTGCCAGTAGTATAGTCTTCGGAGGCCCAGATACGCAGTATTTT. This encodes CASSIVFGGPDTQYF. The chain employs TRBV19 and TRBJ2-3; maybe TRBD2 (5 bases). Trimming removed 1 base from V and 4 bases from J, with 12 bases in between. The germline CDR1 and CDR2 sequences are LNHDA and SQIVND (reference sequence). There are 15 residues in the CDR3.

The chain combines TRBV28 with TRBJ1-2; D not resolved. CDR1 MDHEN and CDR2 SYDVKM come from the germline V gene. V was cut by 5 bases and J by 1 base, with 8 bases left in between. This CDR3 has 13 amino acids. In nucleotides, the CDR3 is TGTGCCAGCAGTACGACAAATAACTATGGCTACACCTTC. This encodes CASSTTNNYGYTF.

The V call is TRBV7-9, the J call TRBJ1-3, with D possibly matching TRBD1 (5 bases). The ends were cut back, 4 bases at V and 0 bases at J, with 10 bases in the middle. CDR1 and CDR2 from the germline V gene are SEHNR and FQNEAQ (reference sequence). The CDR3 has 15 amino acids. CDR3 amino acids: CASSSGRLSGNTIYF. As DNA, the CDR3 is TGTGCCAGCAGCTCAGGGCGGCTCTCTGGAAACACCATATATTTT.

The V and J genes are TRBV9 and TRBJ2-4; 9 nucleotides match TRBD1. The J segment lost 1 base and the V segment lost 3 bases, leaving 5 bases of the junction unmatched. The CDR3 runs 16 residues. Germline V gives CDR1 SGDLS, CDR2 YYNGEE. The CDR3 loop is CASSAEGTGAKNIQYF. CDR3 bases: TGTGCCAGCAGCGCTGAGGGGACAGGGGCCAAAAACATTCAGTACTTC.

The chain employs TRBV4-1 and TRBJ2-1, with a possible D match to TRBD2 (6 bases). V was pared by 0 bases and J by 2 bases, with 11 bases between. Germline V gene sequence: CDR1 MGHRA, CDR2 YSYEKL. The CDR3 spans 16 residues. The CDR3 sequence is CASSQESGGAYNEQFF. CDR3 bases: TGCGCCAGCAGCCAAGAATCCGGAGGGGCCTACAATGAGCAGTTCTTC.

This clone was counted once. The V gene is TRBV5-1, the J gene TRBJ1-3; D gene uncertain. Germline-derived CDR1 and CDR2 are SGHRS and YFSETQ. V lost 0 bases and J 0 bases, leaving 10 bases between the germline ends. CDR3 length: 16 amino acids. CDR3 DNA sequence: TGCGCCAGCAGCTTGGCCTCCGGGAGCTCTGGAAACACCATATATTTT. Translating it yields CASSLASGSSGNTIYF. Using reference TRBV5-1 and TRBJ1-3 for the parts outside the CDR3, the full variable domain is KAGVTQTPRYLIKTRGQQVTLSCSPISGHRSVSWYQQTPGQGLQFLFEYFSETQRNKGNFPGRFSGRQFSNSRSEMNVSTLELGDSALYLCASSLASGSSGNTIYFGEGSWLTVV.

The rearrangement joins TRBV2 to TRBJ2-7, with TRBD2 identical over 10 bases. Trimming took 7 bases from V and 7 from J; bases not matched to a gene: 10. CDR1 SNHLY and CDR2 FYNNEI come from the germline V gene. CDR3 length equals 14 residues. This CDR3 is CASTLILTSGEQYF. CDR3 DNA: TGTGCCAGCACCCTTATATTGACTAGCGGGGAGCAGTACTTC.

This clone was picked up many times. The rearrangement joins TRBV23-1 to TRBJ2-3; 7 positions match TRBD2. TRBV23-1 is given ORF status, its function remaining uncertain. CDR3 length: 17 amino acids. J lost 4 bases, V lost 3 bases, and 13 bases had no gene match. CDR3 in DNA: TGCGCCAGCAGTCATTGGGCGGGAGTCAAATGTGCAGATACGCAGTATTTT. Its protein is CASSHWAGVKCADTQYF.